This is a list of T cell receptor beta chains from one sample in a study of cytomegalovirus exposure and HLA in healthy donors. Data came from immunoSEQ multiplex PCR; TCRdb stores just in-frame clones and leaves some out. Of hundreds of thousands of clones listed, 85% to 90% are singletons. The sequencing input was PBMCs. These receptors all come from a young woman in good health and CMV-seronegative. CDR3s include the opening cysteine and the closing phenylalanine or tryptophan.

v_call: TRBV7-9; j_call: TRBJ2-7; cdr3_aa: CASSLLIAGTYEQYF
v_call: TRBV18; j_call: TRBJ1-4; cdr3_aa: CASSHRQYPDEKLFF
v_call: TRBV7-9; j_call: TRBJ2-2; cdr3_aa: CSSSPPGGATGELFF
v_call: TRBV4-2; j_call: TRBJ1-1; cdr3_aa: CASSQDQDRGQNTEAFF
v_call: TRBV4-2; j_call: TRBJ1-1; cdr3_aa: CASSQGDILNTEAFF
v_call: TRBV4-2; j_call: TRBJ1-6; cdr3_aa: CASSQGTGGGSPLHF
v_call: TRBV6-6; j_call: TRBJ2-7; cdr3_aa: CASKAGTGTYEQYF
v_call: TRBV13; j_call: TRBJ2-7; cdr3_aa: CASSLASEQYF
v_call: TRBV19; j_call: TRBJ2-1; cdr3_aa: CASSGTSGYNEQFF
v_call: TRBV10-1; j_call: TRBJ2-1; cdr3_aa: CASSDGGTGANEQFF
v_call: TRBV11-2; j_call: TRBJ1-2; cdr3_aa: CASSGAGSGYTF
v_call: TRBV9; j_call: TRBJ2-7; cdr3_aa: CASSVSGREPTYEQSF
v_call: TRBV11-2; j_call: TRBJ2-5; cdr3_aa: CASSYGLAGAGETQYF